Each of the 32 T cell receptor beta chains below was sequenced from the same sample in a study of human T cells and chemical hapten exposure. The time point denotes: patch test 1, 2 weeks after DPC sensitization. Treatment noted: therapeutic diphenylcyclopropenone sensitization with weekly scalp DPC. TCRdb reprocessed the RACE reads via MiXCR and lists one record per CDR3 protein. The data show 95,000 or so distinct CDR3 sequences, 10% seen once. Sequenced here: whole blood, sampled in connection with sensitization to the hapten diphenylcyclopropenone (DPC). The receptor set was obtained from a man aged 35-49 years with alopecia areata. Some clones in this sample may be carry-over from other donors' samples.

This clonotype was observed a few times. This sequence joins TRBV30 and TRBJ1-1; D is unclear. CDR3 length: 13 residues. Trimming took off 6 bases at V and 0 bases at J, with 11 bases between the two ends. Germline CDR1 and CDR2: GTSNPN and SVGIG (reference sequence). The CDR3 bases are TGTGCCTGCCTCCCCACACTGAACACTGAAGCTTTCTTT. Translated, it gives CACLPTLNTEAFF.

The genes are TRBV2 and TRBJ2-1, with D tentatively TRBD1 or TRBD2 (6 bases each). The germline V and J ends were trimmed by 6 bases and 4 bases, with 16 bases remaining between them. Germline CDR1 reads SNHLY; CDR2 reads FYNNEI. CDR3 length: 15 residues. In DNA form, the CDR3 reads TGTGCCAGCAGGGGGGGCCCGGGAGCGTACAATGAGCAGTTCTTC. It translates to CASRGGPGAYNEQFF.

This clonotype was observed a handful of times. This chain connects TRBV7-9 to TRBJ2-1; 13 bases are a match to TRBD2. The CDR3 runs to 16 residues. V trimming: 3 bases; J trimming: 7 bases; junction bases outside the gene matches: 6. Germline V gene sequence: CDR1 SEHNR, CDR2 FQNEAQ (reference sequence). The CDR3, as DNA: TGTGCCAGCAGCTTCGAGGGACTAGCGGGAACTAATGAGCAGTTCTTC. Residues: CASSFEGLAGTNEQFF.

This clonotype came up a few times. This chain connects TRBV7-8 to TRBJ2-3; D is possibly TRBD1 (5 bases). This CDR3 region has 14 residues. Germline-derived CDR1 and CDR2 are SGHVS and FQNEAQ. V was cut by 3 bases and J by 2 bases, with 9 bases left in between. Here the CDR3 DNA reads TGTGCCAGCAGCTTCTCGACAGACACAGATACGCAGTATTTT. Amino acids: CASSFSTDTDTQYF.

This chain links TRBV28 with TRBJ2-3; no firm D call. The CDR3 contains 15 residues. Germline-derived CDR1 and CDR2 are MDHEN and SYDVKM. The V end lost 6 bases, the J end lost 8 bases, and 21 bases lay between the germline ends. This CDR3 reads CASSPSLKPQGTQYF. Here the CDR3 DNA reads TGTGCCAGCAGCCCAAGTCTGAAACCGCAAGGTACGCAGTATTTT.

This clonotype was observed a handful of times. The rearrangement joins TRBV4-3 to TRBJ2-3; 7 nucleotides agree with TRBD1. With V trimmed by 0 bases and J by 0 bases, 6 bases remained unmatched. Germline V lookup: CDR1 LGHNA, CDR2 YSLEER. This CDR3 contains 17 residues. The CDR3 nucleotides read TGCGCCAGCAGCCAAGATCGGCAGGGGGTGAGCACAGATACGCAGTATTTT. Translating it yields CASSQDRQGVSTDTQYF.

In this sample, this clonotype turned up a few times. The rearrangement links TRBV2 to TRBJ2-1; TRBD2 matches 7 bases. Germline V CDR1 and CDR2: SNHLY, FYNNEI. The CDR3 has 16 residues. J lost 2 bases, V lost 6 bases, and 10 bases had no gene match. The CDR3 coding sequence is TGTGCCAGCAGGAAAGAACTAGCGTTAACCTACAATGAGCAGTTCTTC. Translated, it gives CASRKELALTYNEQFF. Together with reference TRBV2 and TRBJ2-1, the CDR3 gives the full variable domain: EPEVTQTPSHQVTQMGQEVILRCVPISNHLYFYWYRQILGQKVEFLVSFYNNEISEKSEIFDDQFSVERPDGSNFTLKIRSTKLEDSAMYFCASRKELALTYNEQFFGPGTRLTVL.

The V call is TRBV7-9, the J call TRBJ2-3; D not certain. The CDR3 runs to 15 residues. The V and J ends lost 5 bases and 0 bases respectively, with 12 bases between them. Germline V gene sequence: CDR1 SEHNR, CDR2 FQNEAQ (reference sequence). CDR3 sequence reads: CASSHRTQSTDTQYF. The CDR3 DNA reads TGTGCCAGCAGCCACCGGACCCAGAGCACAGATACGCAGTATTTT.

This sequence joins TRBV10-3 and TRBJ2-5; D not certain. The ends were cut back, 8 bases at V and 1 base at J, with 8 bases in the middle. Germline V gene sequence: CDR1 ENHRY, CDR2 SYGVKD. CDR3 length equals 12 residues. The CDR3 region is CAIRSVQETQYF. The DNA of the CDR3 is TGTGCCATCCGCAGCGTCCAAGAGACCCAGTACTTC.

This clonotype was observed a handful of times. The chain combines TRBV6-5 with TRBJ2-3, with D hard to call. CDR1 is MNHEY and CDR2 is SVGAGI in the germline V gene. This CDR3 is built from 11 residues. V lost 11 bases, J lost 0 bases, and 6 bases lay in between. CDR3 sequence (DNA): TGTGCCGTCCAGAGCACAGATACGCAGTATTTT. Protein: CAVQSTDTQYF.

This clonotype was counted between two and nine times. The chain recombines TRBV6-4 with TRBJ2-3; TRBD1 might be the D (5 bases). The CDR3 runs to 13 residues. The germline CDR1 and CDR2 sequences are MRHNA and SNTAGT. Trimming stripped 4 bases from V and 6 bases from J, with 11 bases between. CDR3 bases: TGTGCCAGCAGTGTGATGAAGGGGGATACGCAGTATTTT. It is translated as CASSVMKGDTQYF.

The V gene is TRBV20-1, the J gene TRBJ2-3; TRBD1 matches at 9 bases. Per germline, CDR1 DFQATT and CDR2 SNEGSKA (reference sequence). J gave up 2 bases and V 3 bases, and 6 bases lay outside the gene matches. The CDR3 loop spans 15 amino acids. CDR3 loop: CSARTDRGVTDTQYF. The CDR3 DNA reads as TGCAGTGCTAGGACGGACAGGGGAGTCACAGATACGCAGTATTTT.

This clonotype was counted at least ten times. This chain connects TRBV14 to TRBJ1-4, with D possibly matching TRBD1 (6 bases). The ends were cut back, 0 bases at V and 8 bases at J, with 13 bases in the middle. CDR1 is SGHDN and CDR2 is FVKESK in the germline V gene. This CDR3 contains 15 residues. For the CDR3, the DNA is TGTGCCAGCAGCCAAGAGATCCGGGGGCGGGAAAAACTGTTTTTT. It is translated as CASSQEIRGREKLFF.

The CDR3, as DNA: TGTGCCAGCAGCGGGGGTCCTTACAATGAGCAGTTCTTC. This sequence encodes CASSGGPYNEQFF. The gene calls are TRBV6-1 and TRBJ2-1, with D possibly matching TRBD2 (6 bases). From germline, CDR1 is MNHNS and CDR2 SASEGT. Trimming pared 6 bases from V and 4 bases from J, leaving 10 bases between. The CDR3 extends over 13 amino acids.

CDR3: CASSKGRETQYF. In DNA form, the CDR3 reads TGTGCCAGCAGCAAGGGACGGGAGACCCAGTACTTC. The rearrangement joins TRBV7-9 to TRBJ2-5; D could derive from TRBD1 or TRBD2 (5 bases each). V lost 5 bases, J lost 5 bases, and 9 bases lay in between. The germline gives CDR1 SEHNR, CDR2 FQNEAQ (reference sequence). The CDR3 is made up of 12 amino acids.

Ten or more counts support this clonotype. The chain couples TRBV7-9 to TRBJ2-5, with a possible D match to TRBD1 (6 bases). Trimming shortened V by 5 bases and J by 5 bases, and 18 bases separated the two germline ends. The V gene's germline CDR1 is SEHNR and CDR2 FQNEAQ (reference sequence). CDR3 length equals 15 residues. The CDR3 is CASSVGQGLRETQYF. Here the CDR3 DNA reads TGTGCCAGCAGCGTAGGGCAGGGGCTTCGGGAGACCCAGTACTTC.

This clonotype was observed a few times. The chain links TRBV30 to TRBJ2-7; D may be TRBD2 (5 bases). The V end was cut by 4 bases, the J end by 4 bases, with 20 bases between. This CDR3 has 15 residues. Germline assignment: CDR1 GTSNPN and CDR2 SVGIG (reference sequence). The CDR3 loop reads CAWNRYRLSLYEQYF. The CDR3 DNA is TGTGCCTGGAACCGGTACAGACTATCGCTTTACGAGCAGTACTTC.

The table lists this clonotype with many counts. The J gene is TRBJ1-5, the V gene TRBV20-1; possible D gene TRBD1, 6 bases. CDR1 and CDR2 (germline): DFQATT, SNEGSKA (reference sequence). Trimming pared 3 bases from V and 6 bases from J, leaving 12 bases between. The CDR3 covers 13 residues. For the CDR3, the DNA is TGCAGTGCTAGCCGGACAGTAGGTCAGCCCCAGCATTTT. Translation gives CSASRTVGQPQHF.

This clonotype was detected a few times. V usage is TRBV7-2 and J usage is TRBJ1-1, with a weak D call TRBD1 (5 bases). Germline loops: CDR1 SGHTA, CDR2 FQGNSA. The CDR3 is made up of 15 amino acids. Trimming shortened V by 6 bases and J by 0 bases, and 14 bases separated the two germline ends. The CDR3 bases are TGTGCCAGCAGTCTCCAGACAGTTATGAACACTGAAGCTTTCTTT. Amino acid sequence: CASSLQTVMNTEAFF.

The rearrangement links TRBV12-3 or TRBV12-4 to TRBJ1-1, with D hard to call. This CDR3 is 13 amino acids long. Trimming pared 2 bases from V and 3 bases from J, leaving 7 bases between. DNA for the CDR3: TGTGCCAGCAGTTTAAAGAGGGACACTGAAGCTTTCTTT. Residues: CASSLKRDTEAFF.

The V and J genes are TRBV10-3 and TRBJ2-3; weak D call: TRBD1 (5 bases). Germline V gene lookup returns CDR1 ENHRY and CDR2 SYGVKD. This CDR3 comprises 14 residues. Trimming pared 2 bases from V and 1 base from J, leaving 7 bases between. The chain's CDR3 is CAISETTGTDTQYF. As DNA, the CDR3 is TGTGCCATCAGTGAGACGACAGGCACAGATACGCAGTATTTT.

CDR3 sequence (DNA): TGTGCCAGCAGTTACGAGACAGGGAAGCAGTATTTT. Its protein product is CASSYETGKQYF. The gene calls are TRBV6-5 and TRBJ2-3; 7 bases fit TRBD1. Germline CDR1 MNHEY, CDR2 SVGAGI. The V gene end was trimmed by 2 bases and the J gene end by 11 bases; junction bases not matched to a gene: 4. This CDR3 is built from 12 residues.

V is TRBV3-1 and J is TRBJ2-3; 10 positions match TRBD2. CDR3 length equals 15 residues. CDR1 and CDR2 (germline): LGHDT, YNNKEL (reference sequence). Trimming took 4 bases from V and 6 from J; bases not matched to a gene: 7. In nucleotides, the CDR3 is TGTGCCAGCAGCCGCGTAGCGGGAGGTGCGGATACGCAGTATTTT. Protein sequence: CASSRVAGGADTQYF.

The rearrangement joins TRBV6-2 or TRBV6-3 to TRBJ2-1; 8 nucleotides line up with TRBD2. The J segment lost 3 bases and the V segment lost 0 bases, leaving 13 bases of the junction unmatched. CDR1 is MNHEY and CDR2 is SVGEGT in the germline V gene. The CDR3 totals 19 residues. Written as DNA, the CDR3 is TGTGCCAGCAGTTACTCCCTAGCGGGTTCTTTACCGTTCTACAATGAGCAGTTCTTC. Its protein is CASSYSLAGSLPFYNEQFF.

At least ten counts were recorded for this clonotype. The chain couples TRBV20-1 to TRBJ2-3; TRBD1 might be the D (5 bases). Trimming pared 5 bases from V and 2 bases from J, leaving 8 bases between. This CDR3 has 12 amino acids. Germline CDR1 reads DFQATT; CDR2 reads SNEGSKA (reference sequence). CDR3 protein: CSAGQNTDTQYF. Here the CDR3 DNA reads TGCAGTGCTGGACAAAACACAGATACGCAGTATTTT.

This chain links TRBV6-2 or TRBV6-3 with TRBJ2-4, with TRBD1 identical over 7 bases. Germline CDR1 reads MNHEY; CDR2 reads SVGEGT. With V trimmed by 0 bases and J by 5 bases, 1 base remained unmatched. The CDR3 is 14 amino acids. CDR3 DNA sequence: TGTGCCAGCAGTTACTCCGGGACAGAAAACATTCAGTACTTC. Translation: CASSYSGTENIQYF.

This clonotype was found many times. The chain joins TRBV6-1 to TRBJ1-5, with TRBD1 matching 10 bases. This CDR3 is built from 15 residues. The J segment lost 4 bases and the V segment lost 3 bases, leaving 3 bases of the junction unmatched. The germline V gene encodes CDR1 MNHNS and CDR2 SASEGT. The CDR3 DNA is TGTGCCAGCAGTGAGATGGGACAGGGGAATCAGCCCCAGCATTTT. Translating gives CASSEMGQGNQPQHF.

In its sample, this clonotype was seen a few times. The V gene is TRBV12-3 or TRBV12-4, the J gene TRBJ1-5; D call uncertain. The CDR3 runs 15 residues. With 6 bases removed from V and 1 base from J, the gap between germline ends came to 13 bases. This CDR3 is CASSRHTGSNQPQHF. CDR3 DNA: TGTGCCAGCAGCCGTCACACTGGGAGCAATCAGCCCCAGCATTTT.

This clonotype was recorded a few times. The chain is built from TRBV29-1 and TRBJ2-2; 12 bases align to TRBD2. The CDR3 is made up of 18 amino acids. Germline values: CDR1 SQVTM, CDR2 ANQGSEA. After removal of 5 bases from V and 4 bases from J, the junction contained 14 bases not matched to a gene. The CDR3 reads CSVSAGLAGRWTTGELFF. The CDR3 DNA sequence: TGCAGCGTTTCAGCAGGACTAGCGGGGAGATGGACCACCGGGGAGCTGTTTTTT.

J is TRBJ2-5 and V is TRBV20-1; 8 nucleotides agree with TRBD2. The junction had 6 bases not matched to a gene; V was cut back by 2 bases and J by 7 bases. Germline V gives CDR1 DFQATT, CDR2 SNEGSKA (reference sequence). The CDR3 length is 13 residues. In nucleotides, the CDR3 is TGCAGTGCTAGACGGGAGGGTGGAGTGACCCAGTACTTC. It is translated as CSARREGGVTQYF.

V is TRBV5-6 and J is TRBJ1-1, with D possibly TRBD1 on 5 matching bases. Between the trimmed V and J ends, which lost 1 base and 5 bases, there was a span of 6 bases. In germline, CDR1 is SGHDT, CDR2 YYEEEE. The CDR3 spans 12 residues. Written as DNA, the CDR3 is TGTGCCAGCAGCTTGCAGGGTACTGAAGCTTTCTTT. Translation: CASSLQGTEAFF.

This rearrangement joins TRBV5-6 to TRBJ1-1, with D possibly being TRBD1 (6 bases). The V and J ends lost 4 bases and 4 bases respectively, with 20 bases between them. The CDR3 totals 16 residues. Germline CDR1 and CDR2: SGHDT and YYEEEE. CDR3: CASSPGRGAWGTEAFF. The CDR3 DNA reads TGTGCCAGCAGCCCCGGCCGGGGGGCTTGGGGCACTGAAGCTTTCTTT.